Shown below are 18 T cell receptor beta chains from a single sample sequenced in a study of T cell responses to AZD1222 COVID-19 vaccine. Produced via immunoSEQ multiplex PCR; TCRdb's table is partial and in-frame only. Here the sample spans approximately 110,000 clones, approximately 85% being singletons. This sample comprised peripheral blood, obtained on day 0 of AZD1222 vaccination. All receptors come from an adult in good health.

This chain connects TRBV19 to TRBJ2-1, with TRBD1 matching over 7 bases. Germline CDR1 and CDR2: LNHDA and SQIVND (reference sequence). The V segment lost 6 bases and the J segment 8 bases; nucleotides outside the gene matches: 1. The CDR3 is 11 residues long. The CDR3 region has the DNA TGTGCCAGTAGGACAGGGCATGAGCAGTTCTTC. Translating it yields CASRTGHEQFF. The full variable domain, rest sourced from reference TRBV19 and TRBJ2-1, is DGGITQSPKYLFRKEGQNVTLSCEQNLNHDAMYWYRQDPGQGLRLIYYSQIVNDFQKGDIAEGYSVSREKKESFPLTVTSAQKNPTAFYLCASRTGHEQFFGPGTRLTVL.

The V call is TRBV9, the J call TRBJ1-6; 8 bases are shared with TRBD1. CDR3 size: 15 residues. Per germline, CDR1 SGDLS and CDR2 YYNGEE. Losses at the gene ends were 7 bases for V and 7 bases for J; bases not matched to a gene: 10. CDR3 in DNA: TGTGCCAGCTCCAGGACAGGGTCGGAAAATTCACCCCTCCACTTT. Its translation is CASSRTGSENSPLHF.

The V call is TRBV6-5, the J call TRBJ1-2; TRBD1 is a possible D gene (5 bases). V lost 0 bases, J lost 4 bases, and 12 bases lay in between. The CDR3 consists of 15 residues. Germline CDR1 and CDR2: MNHEY and SVGAGI. The CDR3 spells CASSYSNPGVYGYTF. In DNA form, the CDR3 reads TGTGCCAGCAGTTACTCGAACCCGGGGGTCTATGGCTACACCTTC.

The chain uses TRBV3-1 (or the pseudogene TRBV3-2) and TRBJ2-5; D perhaps matches TRBD1 (5 bases). The CDR3 is made up of 13 amino acids. V lost 3 bases and J 4 bases, leaving 9 bases between the germline ends. Germline-derived CDR1 and CDR2 are LGHDT and YNNKEL (reference sequence). The CDR3 coding sequence is TGTGCCAGCAGCCACCAGGGTGGAGAGACCCAGTACTTC. It codes for CASSHQGGETQYF.

The chain employs TRBV7-8 and TRBJ2-7, with TRBD2 matching 7 bases. The CDR3 contains 17 residues. The V gene end was trimmed by 3 bases and the J gene end by 5 bases; junction bases not matched to a gene: 16. CDR1 and CDR2 (germline): SGHVS, FQNEAQ. The DNA of the CDR3 is TGTGCCAGCAGCTTTACCCGGACCGATATGGGGGGGGACGAGCAGTACTTC. This gives the protein CASSFTRTDMGGDEQYF.

This chain links TRBV27 with TRBJ1-1; D remains unclear. The CDR3 spans 13 residues. Trimming stripped 6 bases from V and 7 bases from J, with 15 bases between. Germline CDR1 is MNHEY and CDR2 is SMNVEV (reference sequence). The CDR3 reads CASSFTVAGEAFF. DNA for the CDR3: TGTGCCAGCAGCTTCACGGTCGCGGGTGAAGCTTTCTTT.

This clone was found many times. The chain joins TRBV19 to TRBJ1-5; possible D gene TRBD1, 6 bases. This CDR3 region has 16 residues. Germline V gene sequence: CDR1 LNHDA, CDR2 SQIVND (reference sequence). V was cut by 4 bases and J by 5 bases, with 18 bases left in between. CDR3 amino acids: CASSTTIRTEYQPQHF. For the CDR3, the DNA is TGTGCCAGTAGTACAACGATCCGGACAGAGTATCAGCCCCAGCATTTT.

The V call is TRBV6-1, the J call TRBJ1-2; D might be TRBD1 (6 bases). V gave up 2 bases and J gave up 4 bases, with 14 bases separating them. The CDR3 is made up of 15 amino acids. Germline CDR1 is MNHNS and CDR2 is SASEGT. The CDR3 loop reads CASSEFFRGSYGYTF. The CDR3 coding sequence is TGTGCCAGCAGTGAATTTTTCAGGGGAAGCTATGGCTACACCTTC.

Only one count was recorded for this clone. J is TRBJ2-2 and V is TRBV5-1; 9 bases match TRBD1. This CDR3 region has 15 residues. The J segment lost 5 bases and the V segment lost 4 bases, leaving 6 bases of the junction unmatched. Germline CDR1 is SGHRS and CDR2 is YFSETQ. CDR3 DNA sequence: TGCGCCAGCAGCGGGGGGACAGGGCAAACCGGGGAGCTGTTTTTT. Encoded protein: CASSGGTGQTGELFF.

The chain has TRBV28 and TRBJ1-4, with no clear D. There are 15 residues in the CDR3. Trimming took 3 bases from V and 4 from J, leaving 12 bases between them. Germline CDR1 reads MDHEN; CDR2 reads SYDVKM. CDR3 loop: CASSLGKRFNEKLFF. Written as DNA, the CDR3 is TGTGCCAGCAGTTTGGGAAAGAGGTTTAATGAAAAACTGTTTTTT.

The J gene is TRBJ2-5, the V gene TRBV2; D remains ambiguous. The V gene's germline CDR1 is SNHLY and CDR2 FYNNEI. V was trimmed by 4 bases and J by 0 bases, leaving 9 bases between them. The CDR3 consists of 14 residues. The CDR3 DNA sequence: TGTGCCAGCAGTGCCGACTGGCACCAAGAGACCCAGTACTTC. Its protein is CASSADWHQETQYF.

The rearrangement links TRBV18 to TRBJ2-2; D call uncertain. This CDR3 has 14 residues. The V and J ends lost 0 bases and 5 bases respectively, with 7 bases between them. Germline CDR1 is KGHSH and CDR2 is LQKENI. The CDR3 loop reads CASSPPNWTGELFF. The CDR3 bases are TGTGCCAGCTCACCACCGAATTGGACCGGGGAGCTGTTTTTT.

This clone was observed a few times. CDR3 protein: CASSSRDGQRQPQHF. As DNA, the CDR3 is TGTGCCAGCAGTTCCCGGGACGGACAGCGTCAGCCCCAGCATTTT. The chain links TRBV6-1 to TRBJ1-5, with a weak D call TRBD1 (6 bases). The germline gives CDR1 MNHNS, CDR2 SASEGT. CDR3 length: 15 amino acids. V lost 5 bases, J lost 6 bases, and 17 bases lay in between.

This chain joins TRBV2 and TRBJ1-1, with TRBD1 identical over 8 bases. The CDR3 runs to 15 residues. After removal of 4 bases from V and 5 bases from J, the junction contained 9 bases not matched to a gene. The germline CDR1 and CDR2 sequences are SNHLY and FYNNEI. CDR3 sequence: CASSASGQGWTEAFF. CDR3 nucleotides: TGTGCCAGCAGTGCATCCGGACAGGGCTGGACTGAAGCTTTCTTT.

The gene calls are TRBV6-5 and TRBJ2-5, with 7 bases aligning to TRBD1. V dropped 6 bases and J dropped 5; count of bases not matched to a gene: 9. The germline CDR1 and CDR2 sequences are MNHEY and SVGAGI. This CDR3 has 14 residues. The CDR3 protein is CASSLTTGMETQYF. The CDR3 region has the DNA TGTGCCAGCAGCCTAACGACAGGGATGGAGACCCAGTACTTC.

The rearrangement links TRBV7-2 to TRBJ1-5; D is unclear. This CDR3 contains 13 residues. The V and J ends lost 5 bases and 9 bases respectively, with 14 bases between them. The V gene's germline CDR1 is SGHTA and CDR2 FQGNSA. CDR3 region: CASSLEAWGPQHF. In DNA form, the CDR3 reads TGTGCCAGCAGCCTAGAAGCCTGGGGGCCCCAGCATTTT.

Remarks on this clone: Germline and junction disagree at one end, which may indicate a read error. J is TRBJ2-7 and V is TRBV2; no reliable D call. Germline V gene lookup returns CDR1 SNHLY and CDR2 FYNNEI. The CDR3 runs to 12 residues. The CDR3 DNA sequence: TGTGCCAGCAGTGATGCCCCCCTCTCCTTGGAGTTC. Protein product: CASSDAPLSLEF. Drawing the rest from reference TRBV2 and TRBJ2-7, the complete variable domain is EPEVTQTPSHQVTQMGQEVILRCVPISNHLYFYWYRQILGQKVEFLVSFYNNEISEKSEIFDDQFSVERPDGSNFTLKIRSTKLEDSAMYFCASSDAPLSLEFGPGTRLTVT.

This chain connects TRBV29-1 to TRBJ1-4; no clear D. The CDR3 runs to 14 residues. V lost 5 bases to trimming and J lost 3 bases, with 13 bases between them. In germline, CDR1 is SQVTM, CDR2 ANQGSEA. CDR3 amino acids: CSVSEGAANEKLFF. The DNA for the CDR3 is TGCAGCGTTAGCGAGGGAGCAGCTAATGAAAAACTGTTTTTT. The full variable domain, in which reference TRBV29-1 and TRBJ1-4 provide the parts outside the CDR3, is SAVISQKPSRDICQRGTSLTIQCQVDSQVTMMFWYRQQPGQSLTLIATANQGSEATYESGFVIDKFPISRPNLTFSTLTVSNMSPEDSSIYLCSVSEGAANEKLFFGSGTQLSVL.